Sequencing of this T cell receptor (beta chain) was carried out in a study of shared clonotypes between healthy human individuals. Whole-study context: Contributing individuals were two females and a few males aged 18 to 49. Overall study findings and caveats: The diversity represented, both genetic and in exposure history, was limited by few donors. Compared with memory subsets, naive subsets generally had larger estimated richness.

Libraries were prepared by immunoSEQ multiplex PCR; TCRdb keeps only in-frame clonotypes and omits some of them. Of over 75,000 clones in the sample, almost 70% are singletons; the top ten hold roughly 50%. Comments on this clone: Antigen specificity is unknown.

Looked up from germline, CDR1 is SGHAT and CDR2 is FQNNGV. V was clipped by 4 bases and J by 2 bases, with 12 bases between them. The CDR3 spans 14 residues. The chain employs TRBV11-2 and TRBJ2-7; TRBD2 might be the D (6 bases). This TCR was sampled from a man aged 30-40 years in good health. Sequencing input: memory CD8+ T cells sorted from blood. Subset reported: CD45RO+ cells pooled with CCR7-negative TemRA cells. The CDR3 loop is CASSSGGPAYEQYF. Here the CDR3 DNA reads TGTGCCAGCAGCTCCGGAGGGCCCGCCTACGAGCAGTACTTC.